This T cell receptor (beta chain) was captured in a study of T-cell memory formation after mild COVID-19. Barcoded TCR alpha and TCR beta cDNA libraries with UMIs came from 5'RACE using constant-segment primers. TCRdb passed the 5' RACE reads through MiXCR, listing each CDR3 protein once. The sample lists roughly 110,000 distinct CDR3 sequences, 15% to 20% seen once, with over 25% in the top ten. This clonotype was detected many times. In germline, CDR1 is LGHNA, CDR2 YNFKEQ. The J segment lost 5 bases and the V segment lost 1 base, leaving 5 bases of the junction unmatched. The CDR3 has 15 amino acids.

The source is an adult woman who had mild COVID-19 (a few samples of this study predate the infection). Cell type and time point are not known. Source material: PBMCs or a T cell subset sorted from them (not recorded which). The rearrangement links TRBV4-2 to TRBJ2-3, with 8 bases that match TRBD2. DNA for the CDR3: TGTGCCAGCAGCCAAGTCGGGGGGGCGGTAGATACGCAGTATTTT. Residues: CASSQVGGAVDTQYF.